This entry is about one TCR beta chain. The antigen remains undetermined. These data are taken from a study of cytomegalovirus exposure and HLA in healthy donors. Notes on the study in general: Later analysis indicated greater clonal expansion among HLA-associated TCR beta chains than among equally common other chains.

PCR employed 60 Vbeta and 13 Jbeta primers. Here immunoSEQ multiplex PCR was the method, and the copy in TCRdb shows in-frame clones only, minus some. This sample has some 130,000 clones, with about 72% found just once. This CDR3 comprises 16 residues. After removal of 6 bases from V and 5 bases from J, the junction contained 14 bases not matched to a gene. Germline V gives CDR1 MDHEN, CDR2 SYDVKM. The chain is built from TRBV28 and TRBJ2-5; TRBD2 matches 8 bases. Sequencing was done on a sample of PBMCs. The origin of this receptor is a female donor in good health and CMV-seronegative. CDR3 nucleotides: TGTGCCAGCAGGCCGTCTCCCGGGGGGGGAGGGGAGACCCAGTACTTC. Protein product: CASRPSPGGGGETQYF.